These 21 T cell receptor beta chains originate from one sample sequenced in a study of breast tumors, draining lymph nodes, adjacent tissues. The lymph nodes were axillary draining lymph nodes from breast cancer patients. Each CDR3 protein is one row after TCRdb ran MiXCR on the multiplex PCR reads. This repertoire shows about 270,000 distinct CDR3 sequences, roughly 31% found once; its top ten account for around 1.1%. The source material was axillary lymph node tissue. All receptors come from a female donor with breast cancer. Some clones in this sample may be carry-over from other donors' samples.

Concerning this clonotype itself: A much larger clone is a single base away; this may be a read error. This chain links TRBV20-1 with TRBJ1-2; TRBD1 matches at 8 bases. In germline, CDR1 is DFQATT, CDR2 SNEGSKA (reference sequence). Trimming removed 3 bases from V and 10 bases from J; junction bases left unmatched: 10. This CDR3 has 13 amino acids. The CDR3: CSARDREANAYTF. The CDR3 DNA reads as TGCAGTGCTAGGGACAGGGAGGCCAATGCCTACACCTTC.

The gene calls are TRBV3-1 and TRBJ2-7; 7 bases are shared with TRBD1. In germline, CDR1 is LGHDT, CDR2 YNNKEL (reference sequence). Germline trimming cut 1 base from V and 1 base from J; bases unmatched to any gene: 4. This CDR3 is built from 15 residues. CDR3 region: CASSQGLDRSYEQYF. CDR3 in DNA: TGTGCCAGCAGCCAAGGTTTGGACAGGTCCTACGAGCAGTACTTC.

This clonotype was seen repeatedly, ten times or more. The CDR3 here is CASSLAGTSGMGGMETQYF. The CDR3 DNA reads TGTGCCAGCAGCTTAGCCGGGACTAGCGGGATGGGTGGTATGGAGACCCAGTACTTC. The chain is built from TRBV7-9 and TRBJ2-5, with 13 bases fitting TRBD2. V trimming: 0 bases; J trimming: 5 bases; junction bases outside the gene matches: 12. Looked up from germline, CDR1 is SEHNR and CDR2 is FQNEAQ (reference sequence). This CDR3 is 19 amino acids long.

In the case of this clonotype: This may arise from a read error, as a much more abundant clone is one base away. The chain joins TRBV13 to TRBJ2-2; perhaps TRBD1 as D (8 bases). Germline V gene lookup returns CDR1 PRHDT and CDR2 FYEKMQ (reference sequence). The CDR3 sequence is 16 residues long. The CDR3 loop reads CANSRGRREPTGELFF. In nucleotides, the CDR3 is TGTGCCAACAGCAGGGGGCGGCGGGAGCCCACCGGGGAGCTGTTTTTT. Full variable domain (remainder filled in from reference TRBV13 and TRBJ2-2): AAGVIQSPRHLIKEKRETATLKCYPIPRHDTVYWYQQGPGQDPQFLISFYEKMQSDKGSIPDRFSAQQFSDYHSELNMSSLELGDSALYFCANSRGRREPTGELFFGEGSRLTVL.

This clonotype occurred many times. The rearrangement joins TRBV16 to TRBJ1-2; D remains unclear. Germline-derived CDR1 and CDR2 are KGHSY and FQNENV. The germline V and J ends were trimmed by 0 bases and 4 bases, with 15 bases remaining between them. The CDR3 length is 16 residues. The CDR3 reads CASSQSPRYATYGYTF. CDR3 sequence (DNA): TGTGCCAGCAGCCAATCACCTCGTTACGCGACCTATGGCTACACCTTC.

In its sample, this clonotype was seen many times. CDR3 in DNA: TGTGCCAGTAGTACCCCCGGACAGGGCCAAGGTGAAAAACTGTTTTTT. Amino acid sequence: CASSTPGQGQGEKLFF. The chain is built from TRBV19 and TRBJ1-4, with 8 nucleotides matching TRBD1. CDR3 length: 16 amino acids. Losses at the gene ends were 4 bases for V and 7 bases for J; bases not matched to a gene: 11. Germline values: CDR1 LNHDA, CDR2 SQIVND (reference sequence).

The V gene is TRBV2, the J gene TRBJ1-1; a weak D match, TRBD1 (6 bases). V shed 5 bases and J shed 6 bases, with 19 bases lying between them. Looked up from germline, CDR1 is SNHLY and CDR2 is FYNNEI. CDR3 length: 15 amino acids. The DNA of the CDR3 is TGTGCCAGCAGTCAAAGGGGGAGGGTAACTGCTGAAGCTTTCTTT. It specifies CASSQRGRVTAEAFF.

This clonotype has a count of ten or more. This rearrangement joins TRBV12-3 or TRBV12-4 to TRBJ1-4; maybe TRBD1 (6 bases). This CDR3 is built from 15 residues. The V and J ends lost 2 bases and 9 bases respectively, with 16 bases between them. The CDR3 protein is CASSLKPRQGQKLFF. The CDR3 nucleotides read TGTGCCAGCAGTTTAAAACCCCGCCAGGGGCAAAAACTGTTTTTT.

In this sample, this clonotype turned up many times. The rearrangement joins TRBV12-3 or TRBV12-4 to TRBJ2-5, with TRBD1 as a possible D gene (6 bases). CDR3 length: 14 amino acids. V dropped 2 bases and J dropped 2 bases, with 9 bases sitting between them. The CDR3: CASSLLGQQETQYF. CDR3 in DNA: TGTGCCAGCAGTTTATTAGGACAGCAAGAGACCCAGTACTTC.

The table lists this clonotype with a few counts. An end of the junction does not agree with germline; a read error may underlie this. This chain uses TRBV6-5 with TRBJ2-3; D is unclear. The CDR3 has 13 amino acids. In germline, CDR1 is MNHEY, CDR2 SVGAGI. CDR3 sequence reads: CASSHSGTDTQYF. CDR3 bases: TGTGCCAGCAGTCACTCCGGCACAGATACGCAGTATTTT.

The genes are TRBV6-2 or TRBV6-3 and TRBJ2-1, with TRBD1 matching 8 bases. Germline CDR1 reads MNHEY; CDR2 reads SVGEGT. The CDR3 loop spans 16 amino acids. V dropped 10 bases and J dropped 7; count of bases not matched to a gene: 18. Here the CDR3 DNA reads TGTGCCACCGATATCCTCTTCCAGGGGGCAAGGAATGAGCAGTTCTTC. Amino acid sequence: CATDILFQGARNEQFF.

The chain combines TRBV4-2 with TRBJ2-1, with unresolved D. Germline V gene sequence: CDR1 LGHNA, CDR2 YNFKEQ. CDR3 length: 14 amino acids. V was cut by 3 bases and J by 9 bases, with 15 bases left in between. The chain's CDR3 is CASSHGRGGSEQFF. The CDR3 nucleotides read TGTGCCAGCAGCCACGGGCGAGGTGGCAGTGAGCAGTTCTTC.

V and J are TRBV20-1 and TRBJ2-3; D ambiguous. V dropped 3 bases and J dropped 11 bases, with 18 bases sitting between them. The CDR3 has 13 residues. Germline V CDR1 and CDR2: DFQATT, SNEGSKA (reference sequence). The CDR3 DNA reads TGCAGTGCTAGCGAGATGGGAAGCAATGAGCAGTATTTT. Translating it yields CSASEMGSNEQYF.

Turning to this clonotype: A much more abundant neighbour one base away suggests this may be a read error. V and J are TRBV11-2 and TRBJ2-5; the D call may be TRBD1 or TRBD2 (5 bases each). CDR1 is SGHAT, CDR2 FQNNGV, per germline. Trimming stripped 8 bases from V and 4 bases from J, with 23 bases between. The CDR3 consists of 16 residues. Here the CDR3 reads CASGRTSGSEGETQYF. In DNA, the CDR3 is TGTGCCAGCGGCCGGACTTCAGGGTCTGAAGGAGAGACCCAGTACTTC.

As to this clonotype: This likely comes from a read error, as the CDR3 has no conserved phenylalanine or tryptophan at its end. This chain links TRBV6-5 with TRBJ2-7, with 11 bases matching TRBD1. Germline CDR1 MNHEY, CDR2 SVGAGI. With 6 bases clipped from V and 6 bases from J, the junction kept 10 bases outside the gene matches. This CDR3 has 15 residues. The CDR3: CASSLTPGQGGEQYS. In DNA, the CDR3 is TGTGCCAGCAGCCTCACCCCGGGACAGGGGGGCGAGCAGTACTCC.

For this clonotype: The junction does not match germline at one end; this may be a read error. This chain joins TRBV3-1 and TRBJ2-3; D may match TRBD1 or TRBD2 (6 bases each). The CDR3 length is 16 residues. CDR1 LGHDT and CDR2 YNNKEL come from the germline V gene (reference sequence). The CDR3 DNA is TGTGCCAGCAGCCAATATACTGTCGGGGGCACAGATGCGCAGTATTTT. Its translation: CASSQYTVGGTDAQYF.

This clonotype has just one count. This could be a read error, since a much larger clone is one nucleotide away. The CDR3 reads CASSQDQGDSYNEQFF. In DNA, the CDR3 is TGCGCCAGCAGCCAAGATCAAGGGGATTCCTACAATGAGCAGTTCTTC. V gene TRBV4-1 combines with J gene TRBJ2-1; possible D gene TRBD1, 5 bases. The CDR3 is made up of 16 amino acids. Trimming left V 0 bases short and J 1 base short, with 10 bases between. CDR1 is MGHRA, CDR2 YSYEKL, per germline.

Concerning this clonotype itself: Since the CDR3 does not end with the conserved phenylalanine or tryptophan, this likely comes from a read error. V and J are TRBV19 and TRBJ2-2; D may be TRBD1 (5 bases). Germline CDR1 LNHDA, CDR2 SQIVND (reference sequence). Trimming pared 6 bases from V and 1 base from J, leaving 9 bases between. The CDR3 contains 14 residues. In nucleotides, the CDR3 is TGTGCCAGTAGAACAGACAGGAACACCGGGGAGCTGTTTCTT. This translates into CASRTDRNTGELFL.

This clonotype has more than one count but fewer than ten. The chain recombines TRBV6-2 or TRBV6-3 with TRBJ2-7; TRBD2 agrees at 8 bases. CDR3 length: 16 amino acids. J gave up 3 bases and V 3 bases, and 10 bases lay outside the gene matches. Germline V gene sequence: CDR1 MNHEY, CDR2 SVGEGT. Written as DNA, the CDR3 is TGTGCCAGCAGTTATTGGAGAGTAGCGGGGAGCTACGAGCAGTACTTC. Its protein product is CASSYWRVAGSYEQYF.

This clonotype was observed a few times. The rearrangement joins TRBV24-1 to TRBJ2-5; 10 nucleotides agree with TRBD2. The CDR3 covers 16 residues. Trimming took 3 bases from V and 5 from J; bases not matched to a gene: 8. The V gene's germline CDR1 is KGHDR and CDR2 SFDVKD. The chain's CDR3 is CATSDKGTSVGETQYF. CDR3 nucleotide sequence: TGTGCCACCAGTGATAAAGGGACTAGCGTCGGGGAGACCCAGTACTTC.

A word on this clonotype: A much larger clone differs by one base, so this may be a read error. This CDR3 reads CGARDGAGRRSNEQFF. The CDR3 DNA reads as TGCGGTGCTAGAGATGGGGCAGGCCGGAGAAGCAATGAGCAGTTCTTC. V and J are TRBV20-1 and TRBJ2-1; possibly TRBD1 for D (5 bases). Germline CDR1 DFQATT, CDR2 SNEGSKA (reference sequence). The CDR3 totals 16 residues.